The following is a T cell receptor beta chain sequence with its context. What it binds is not known. V gave up 6 bases and J gave up 5 bases, with 13 bases separating them. Germline-derived CDR1 and CDR2 are MGHDK and SYGVNS. The CDR3 totals 13 residues. Only patients with CD8+CD57+ cell expansion on flow cytometry were chosen for sequencing. Each patient had severe acquired aplastic anemia. By the time of blood sampling, patients had still received no therapy. Genomic DNA, serving as template, underwent TCR beta VDJ and CDR3 profiling. One entry per CDR3 protein, called by TCRdb with MiXCR from the reads. The profile covers 150,000 to 200,000 distinct CDR3 sequences, with around 48% appearing a single time and 25% to 40% taken by the ten largest. The sample comes from a study of CD8+CD57+ T cells in acquired aplastic anemia. Overall study: Average DNA yield from sorted CD4+ and CD8+ cells was about 3.2 ug.

Study-level results: The study identified 25 to 30 CD8+ CDR3 sequences shared by patients and controls.

The clonotype comes from a human donor with aplastic anemia. V usage is TRBV25-1 and J usage is TRBJ2-5, with D possibly being TRBD2 (6 bases). Input material: sorted CD4+, CD8+, or CD8+CD57+ T cells (not recorded which) from PBMCs. CDR3 in DNA: TGTGCCAGCAGGGACGGGGGTGGGGAGACCCAGTACTTC. Translated, it gives CASRDGGGETQYF. Together with reference TRBV25-1 and TRBJ2-5, the CDR3 gives the full variable domain: EADIYQTPRYLVIGTGKKITLECSQTMGHDKMYWYQQDPGMELHLIHYSYGVNSTEKGDLSSESTVSRIRTEHFPLTLESARPSHTSQYLCASRDGGGETQYFGPGTRLLVL.